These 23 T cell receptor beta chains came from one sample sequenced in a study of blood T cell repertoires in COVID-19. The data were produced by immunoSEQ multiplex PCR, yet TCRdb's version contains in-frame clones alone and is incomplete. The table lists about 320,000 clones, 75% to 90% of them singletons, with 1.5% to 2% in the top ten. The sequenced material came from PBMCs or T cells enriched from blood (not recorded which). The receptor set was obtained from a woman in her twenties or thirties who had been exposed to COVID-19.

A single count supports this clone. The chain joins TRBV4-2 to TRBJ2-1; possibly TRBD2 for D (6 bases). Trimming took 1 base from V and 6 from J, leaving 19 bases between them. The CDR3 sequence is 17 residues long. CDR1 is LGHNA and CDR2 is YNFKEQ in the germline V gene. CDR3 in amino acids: CASSQAFSGATGNEQFF. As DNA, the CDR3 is TGTGCCAGCAGCCAAGCCTTCTCGGGAGCCACGGGCAATGAGCAGTTCTTC.

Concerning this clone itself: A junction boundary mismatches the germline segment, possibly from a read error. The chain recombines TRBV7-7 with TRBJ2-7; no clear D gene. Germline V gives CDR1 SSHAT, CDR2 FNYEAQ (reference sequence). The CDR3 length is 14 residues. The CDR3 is CASSLGPSSYEQYF. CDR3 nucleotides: TGTGCTAGCAGCTTAGGGCCCAGCTCCTACGAGCAGTACTTC. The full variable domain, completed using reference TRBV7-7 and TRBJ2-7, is GAGVSQSPRYKVTKRGQDVTLRCDPISSHATLYWYQQALGQGPEFLTYFNYEAQPDKSGLPSDRFSAERPEGSISTLTIQRTEQRDSAMYRCASSLGPSSYEQYFGPGTRLTVT.

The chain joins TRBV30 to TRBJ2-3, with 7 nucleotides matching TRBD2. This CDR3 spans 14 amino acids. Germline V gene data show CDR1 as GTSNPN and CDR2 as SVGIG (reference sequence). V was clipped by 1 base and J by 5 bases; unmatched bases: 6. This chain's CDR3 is CAWSAGGHGDTQYF. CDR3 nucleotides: TGTGCCTGGAGTGCGGGAGGTCATGGAGATACGCAGTATTTT.

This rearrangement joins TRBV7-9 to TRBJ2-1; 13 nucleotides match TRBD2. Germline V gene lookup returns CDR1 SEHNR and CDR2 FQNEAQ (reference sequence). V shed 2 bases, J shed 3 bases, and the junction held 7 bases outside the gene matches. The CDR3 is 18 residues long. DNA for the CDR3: TGTGCCAGCAGCTTAAAGACTAGCGGGGGGAATCACTACAATGAGCAGTTCTTC. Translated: CASSLKTSGGNHYNEQFF.

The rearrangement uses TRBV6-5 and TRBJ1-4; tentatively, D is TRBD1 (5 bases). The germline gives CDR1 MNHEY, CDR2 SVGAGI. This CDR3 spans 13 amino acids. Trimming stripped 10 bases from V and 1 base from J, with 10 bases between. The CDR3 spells CATPGQTNEKLFF. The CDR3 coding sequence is TGTGCCACGCCCGGACAAACTAATGAAAAACTGTTTTTT.

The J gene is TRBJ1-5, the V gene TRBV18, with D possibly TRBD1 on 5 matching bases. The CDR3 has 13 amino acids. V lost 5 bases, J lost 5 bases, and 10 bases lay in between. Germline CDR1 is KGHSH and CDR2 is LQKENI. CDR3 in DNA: TGTGCCAGCTCAAAGACAGCAGATCAGCCCCAGCATTTT. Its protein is CASSKTADQPQHF.

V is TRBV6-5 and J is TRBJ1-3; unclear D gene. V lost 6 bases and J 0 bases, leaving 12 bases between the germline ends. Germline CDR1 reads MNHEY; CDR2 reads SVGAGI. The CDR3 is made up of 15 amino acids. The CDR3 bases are TGTGCCAGCAGCGACTTTCGGCACTCTGGAAACACCATATATTTT. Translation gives CASSDFRHSGNTIYF.

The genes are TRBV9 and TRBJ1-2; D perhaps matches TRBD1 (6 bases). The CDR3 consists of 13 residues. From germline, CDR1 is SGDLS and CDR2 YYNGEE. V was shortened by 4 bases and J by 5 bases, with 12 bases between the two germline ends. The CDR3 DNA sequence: TGTGCCAGCAGCACCAACAGGGAGTATGGCTACACCTTC. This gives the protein CASSTNREYGYTF.

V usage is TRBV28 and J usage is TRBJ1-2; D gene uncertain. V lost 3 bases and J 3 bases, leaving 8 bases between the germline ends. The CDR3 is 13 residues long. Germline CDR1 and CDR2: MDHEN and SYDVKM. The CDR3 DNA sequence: TGTGCCAGCAGTTTGATCAGCGACTATGGCTACACCTTC. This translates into CASSLISDYGYTF.

CDR3 DNA: TGTGCCAGCTCACCACCCAGCGGGGGGTACAATGAGCAGTTCTTC. It yields the protein CASSPPSGGYNEQFF. The chain couples TRBV18 to TRBJ2-1; 9 nucleotides match TRBD2. Trimming took 0 bases from V and 4 from J; bases not matched to a gene: 1. Germline CDR1 and CDR2: KGHSH and LQKENI. The CDR3 runs 15 residues.

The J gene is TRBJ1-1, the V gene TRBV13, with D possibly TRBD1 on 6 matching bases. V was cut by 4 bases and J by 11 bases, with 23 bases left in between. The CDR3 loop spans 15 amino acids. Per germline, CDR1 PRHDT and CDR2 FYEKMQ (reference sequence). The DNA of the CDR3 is TGTGCCAGCAGCTCGGAGGACAGCTCCAATAGGATGGCTTTCTTT. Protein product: CASSSEDSSNRMAFF. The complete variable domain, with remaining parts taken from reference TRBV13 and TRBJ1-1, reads AAGVIQSPRHLIKEKRETATLKCYPIPRHDTVYWYQQGPGQDPQFLISFYEKMQSDKGSIPDRFSAQQFSDYHSELNMSSLELGDSALYFCASSSEDSSNRMAFFGQGTRLTVV.

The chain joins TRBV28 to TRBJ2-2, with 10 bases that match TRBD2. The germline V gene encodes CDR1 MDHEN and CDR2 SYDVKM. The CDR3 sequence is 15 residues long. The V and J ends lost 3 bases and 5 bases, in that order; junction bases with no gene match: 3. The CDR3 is CASSLPSGGTGELFF. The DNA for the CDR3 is TGTGCCAGCAGTTTGCCTAGCGGGGGAACCGGGGAGCTGTTTTTT.

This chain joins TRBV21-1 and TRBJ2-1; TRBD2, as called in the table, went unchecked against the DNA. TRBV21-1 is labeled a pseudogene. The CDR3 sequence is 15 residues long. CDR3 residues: CASSKLAGLYNEQFF. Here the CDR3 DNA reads TGTGCCAGCAGCAAACTAGCGGGGTTGTACAATGAGCAGTTCTTC.

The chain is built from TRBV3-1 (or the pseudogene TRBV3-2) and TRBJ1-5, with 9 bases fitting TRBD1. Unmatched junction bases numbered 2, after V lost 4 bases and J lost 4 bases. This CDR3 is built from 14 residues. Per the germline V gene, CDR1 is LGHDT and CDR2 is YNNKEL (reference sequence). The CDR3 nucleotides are TGTGCCAGCAGCCGAGGACAGGGGAATCAGCCCCAGCATTTT. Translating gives CASSRGQGNQPQHF.

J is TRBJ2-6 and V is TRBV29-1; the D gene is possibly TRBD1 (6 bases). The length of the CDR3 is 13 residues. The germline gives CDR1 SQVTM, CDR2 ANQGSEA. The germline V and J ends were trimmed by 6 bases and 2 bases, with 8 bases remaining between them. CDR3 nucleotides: TGCAGCGTCGGGGACACTGGGGCCAACGTCCTGACTTTC. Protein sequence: CSVGDTGANVLTF.

CDR3 bases: TGTGCCAGCAGTTTGGGACAGCAGTTCTACAATGAGCAGTTCTTC. Translation gives CASSLGQQFYNEQFF. This rearrangement joins TRBV28 to TRBJ2-1; TRBD1 matches 7 bases. There are 15 residues in the CDR3. Germline CDR1 reads MDHEN; CDR2 reads SYDVKM. Trimming took 3 bases from V and 3 from J; bases not matched to a gene: 5.

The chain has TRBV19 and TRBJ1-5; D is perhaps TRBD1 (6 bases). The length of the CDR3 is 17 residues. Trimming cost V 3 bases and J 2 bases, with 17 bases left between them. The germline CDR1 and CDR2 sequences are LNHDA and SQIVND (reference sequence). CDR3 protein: CASSIVMGASGNQPQHF. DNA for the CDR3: TGTGCCAGTAGTATTGTAATGGGGGCATCAGGCAATCAGCCCCAGCATTTT.

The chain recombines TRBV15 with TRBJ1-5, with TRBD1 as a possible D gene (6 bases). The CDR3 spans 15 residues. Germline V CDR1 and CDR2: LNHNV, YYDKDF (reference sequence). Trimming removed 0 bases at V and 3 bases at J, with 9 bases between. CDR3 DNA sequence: TGTGCCACCAGCAGAGATCAGGGGCTCAATCAGCCCCAGCATTTT. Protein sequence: CATSRDQGLNQPQHF. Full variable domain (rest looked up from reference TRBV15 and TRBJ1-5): DAMVIQNPRYQVTQFGKPVTLSCSQTLNHNVMYWYQQKSSQAPKLLFHYYDKDFNNEADTPDNFQSRRPNTSFCFLDIRSPGLGDTAMYLCATSRDQGLNQPQHFGDGTRLSIL.

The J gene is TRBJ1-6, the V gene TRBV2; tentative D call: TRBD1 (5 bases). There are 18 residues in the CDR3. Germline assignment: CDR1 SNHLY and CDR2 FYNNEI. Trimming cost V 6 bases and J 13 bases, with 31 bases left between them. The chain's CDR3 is CASSFAGGRGGVSSPLHF. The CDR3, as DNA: TGTGCCAGCAGCTTTGCCGGGGGACGGGGCGGAGTGAGTAGTCCCCTCCACTTT.

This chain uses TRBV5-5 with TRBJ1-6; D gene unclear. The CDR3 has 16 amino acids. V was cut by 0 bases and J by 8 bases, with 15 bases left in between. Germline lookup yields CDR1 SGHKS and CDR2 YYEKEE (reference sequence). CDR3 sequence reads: CASSLVRGGIDSPLHF. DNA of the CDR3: TGTGCCAGCAGCTTGGTTCGGGGTGGAATAGATTCACCCCTCCACTTT.

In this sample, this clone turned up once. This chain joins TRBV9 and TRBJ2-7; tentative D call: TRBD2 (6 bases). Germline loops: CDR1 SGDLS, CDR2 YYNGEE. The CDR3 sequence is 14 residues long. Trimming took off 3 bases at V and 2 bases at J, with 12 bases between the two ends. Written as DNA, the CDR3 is TGTGCCAGCAGCGCGGGGGTACCTACCTACGAGCAGTACTTC. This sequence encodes CASSAGVPTYEQYF.

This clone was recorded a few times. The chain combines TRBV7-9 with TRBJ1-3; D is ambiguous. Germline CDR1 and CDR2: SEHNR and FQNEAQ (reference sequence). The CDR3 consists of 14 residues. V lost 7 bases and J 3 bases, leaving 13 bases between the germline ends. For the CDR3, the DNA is TGTGCCAGCACCCCGGGAGTCCTTGGAAACACCATATATTTT. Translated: CASTPGVLGNTIYF.

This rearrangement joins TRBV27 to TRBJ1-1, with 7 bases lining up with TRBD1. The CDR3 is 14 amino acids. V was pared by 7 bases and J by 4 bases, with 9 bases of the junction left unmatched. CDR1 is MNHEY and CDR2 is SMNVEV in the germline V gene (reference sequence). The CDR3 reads CASTRGRGATEAFF. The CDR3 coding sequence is TGTGCCAGCACAAGAGGCAGGGGGGCCACTGAAGCTTTCTTT.